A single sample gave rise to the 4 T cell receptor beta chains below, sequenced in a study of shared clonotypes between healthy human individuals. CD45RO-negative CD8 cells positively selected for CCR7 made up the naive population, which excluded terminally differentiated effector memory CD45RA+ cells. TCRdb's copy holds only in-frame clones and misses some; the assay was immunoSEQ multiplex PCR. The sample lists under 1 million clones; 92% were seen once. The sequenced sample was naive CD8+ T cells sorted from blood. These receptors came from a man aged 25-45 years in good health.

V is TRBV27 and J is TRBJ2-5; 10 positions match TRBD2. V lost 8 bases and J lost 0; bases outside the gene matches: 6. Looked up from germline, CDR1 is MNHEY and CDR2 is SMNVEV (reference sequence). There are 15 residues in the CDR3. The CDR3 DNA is TGTGCCAGCGGACCACTAGCGGGAAACCAAGAGACCCAGTACTTC. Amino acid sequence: CASGPLAGNQETQYF.

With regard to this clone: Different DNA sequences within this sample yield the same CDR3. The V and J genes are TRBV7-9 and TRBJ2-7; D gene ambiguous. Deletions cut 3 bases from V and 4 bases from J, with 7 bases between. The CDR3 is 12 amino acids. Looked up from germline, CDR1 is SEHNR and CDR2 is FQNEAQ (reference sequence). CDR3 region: CASSFPSYEQYF. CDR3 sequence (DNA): TGTGCCAGCAGCTTCCCTTCGTACGAGCAGTACTTC.

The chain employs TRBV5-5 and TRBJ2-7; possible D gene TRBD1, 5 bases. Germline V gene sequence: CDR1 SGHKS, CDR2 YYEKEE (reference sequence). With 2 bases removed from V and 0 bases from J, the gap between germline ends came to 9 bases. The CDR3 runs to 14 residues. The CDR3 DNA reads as TGTGCCAGCAGCTTACAGGATTTCTCCTACGAGCAGTACTTC. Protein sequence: CASSLQDFSYEQYF.

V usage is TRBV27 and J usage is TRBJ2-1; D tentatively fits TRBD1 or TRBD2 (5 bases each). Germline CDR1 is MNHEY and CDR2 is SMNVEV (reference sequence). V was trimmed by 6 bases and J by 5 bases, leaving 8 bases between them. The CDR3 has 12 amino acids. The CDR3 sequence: CASRLGDNEQFF. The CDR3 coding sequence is TGTGCCAGCAGATTGGGGGACAATGAGCAGTTCTTC.